Shown below are 18 T cell receptor beta chains from a single sample sequenced in a study of response to subunit inactivated influenza vaccine. TCRdb fed the RT-PCR reads into MiXCR, producing one record per CDR3 protein. The data contain around 570,000 distinct CDR3 sequences, about 11% of them seen just once; the ten biggest clones take up roughly 11%. These same records also appear under a second study, on T cells expressing NK-cell markers. That work states: Production of TCR beta cDNA relied on 5'RACE template switching with UMIs.

The input for sequencing was PBMCs from blood, taken on the day of vaccination. The receptor source for this set is a man in his fifties who received an inactivated influenza vaccine.

Worth noting for this clonotype: Germline is not matched at one junction end, which may reflect a read error. This chain links TRBV6-1 with TRBJ2-5; D is tentatively TRBD1 or TRBD2 (6 bases each). Germline CDR1 and CDR2: MNHNS and SASEGT. The CDR3 sequence is 15 residues long. Here the CDR3 DNA reads TGTGCCAGCAGTGAAACGCTCGGGGGACAAGAGAACCAGTACTTC. Translation gives CASSETLGGQENQYF.

This chain uses TRBV27 with TRBJ2-1, with 7 bases that match TRBD2. Trimming cost V 5 bases and J 4 bases; bases outside gene matches: 2. CDR1 and CDR2 from the germline V gene are MNHEY and SMNVEV (reference sequence). The CDR3 has 13 amino acids. The CDR3 spells CASSRREYNEQFF. The CDR3 region has the DNA TGTGCCAGCAGTAGGCGGGAGTACAATGAGCAGTTCTTC.

The V and J genes are TRBV20-1 and TRBJ2-4; 7 positions match TRBD1. Germline CDR1 DFQATT, CDR2 SNEGSKA (reference sequence). This CDR3 spans 16 amino acids. The V and J ends lost 0 bases and 3 bases, in that order; junction bases with no gene match: 8. CDR3 sequence: CSARDRGQIDKNIQYF. The CDR3 DNA reads as TGCAGTGCTAGAGATCGGGGACAGATCGACAAAAACATTCAGTACTTC.

The chain joins TRBV12-3 or TRBV12-4 to TRBJ2-7; D is perhaps TRBD2 (6 bases). The germline V and J ends were trimmed by 7 bases and 3 bases, with 19 bases remaining between them. This CDR3 is built from 15 residues. The CDR3 DNA reads as TGTGCCAGCACTAATGGTCGGAGGGTGGGCTACGAGCAGTACTTC. It yields the protein CASTNGRRVGYEQYF.

CDR3: CSVEDRGGNEQFF. The CDR3, as DNA: TGCAGCGTTGAAGATCGGGGGGGCAATGAGCAGTTCTTC. The chain carries TRBV29-1 and TRBJ2-1; TRBD2 aligns across 8 bases. Germline CDR1 is SQVTM and CDR2 is ANQGSEA. The CDR3 contains 13 residues. Unmatched junction bases numbered 1, after V lost 0 bases and J lost 6 bases.

A few counts support this clonotype. The chain recombines TRBV9 with TRBJ1-5; no reliable D call. CDR1 and CDR2 (germline): SGDLS, YYNGEE. This CDR3 contains 14 residues. Trimming cost V 3 bases and J 1 base, with 8 bases left between them. CDR3 sequence (DNA): TGTGCCAGCAGCGCACGAATCAGCAATCAGCCCCAGCATTTT. Translation gives CASSARISNQPQHF.

This clonotype has a count of ten or more. The chain combines TRBV4-3 with TRBJ2-3; 11 bases are a match to TRBD1. J gave up 9 bases and V 1 base, and 12 bases lay outside the gene matches. The germline V gene encodes CDR1 LGHNA and CDR2 YSLEER. The length of the CDR3 is 17 residues. CDR3 sequence reads: CASSQGVLGTGGLTQYF. DNA for the CDR3: TGCGCCAGCAGCCAAGGGGTTTTAGGGACAGGGGGTTTGACGCAGTATTTT.

This clonotype has a count of ten or more. The J gene is TRBJ2-2, the V gene TRBV11-2, with unresolved D. The CDR3 length is 15 residues. V lost 0 bases and J lost 4, with 9 bases in between. CDR1 SGHAT and CDR2 FQNNGV come from the germline V gene. CDR3 in DNA: TGTGCCAGCAGCTTAGAGGCCAGCCCCACCGGGGAGCTGTTTTTT. Amino acids: CASSLEASPTGELFF.

This clonotype was seen more than once but under ten times. The V call is TRBV7-9, the J call TRBJ2-6; D call uncertain. The CDR3 length is 16 residues. V lost 3 bases to trimming and J lost 2 bases, with 11 bases between them. The germline V gene encodes CDR1 SEHNR and CDR2 FQNEAQ (reference sequence). The CDR3 region is CASSFVANPGANVLTF. Written as DNA, the CDR3 is TGTGCCAGCAGCTTTGTGGCCAACCCTGGGGCCAACGTCCTGACTTTC.

This clonotype has more than one count but fewer than ten. This sequence joins TRBV6-5 and TRBJ2-7, with 7 bases matching TRBD1. The CDR3 spans 14 residues. J lost 1 base, V lost 2 bases, and 2 bases had no gene match. Germline CDR1 is MNHEY and CDR2 is SVGAGI. As DNA, the CDR3 is TGTGCCAGCAGTTACGGGGACAGTTCCTACGAGCAGTACTTC. Encoded protein: CASSYGDSSYEQYF.

At least ten counts were recorded for this clonotype. The V and J genes are TRBV12-3 or TRBV12-4 and TRBJ2-1, with a weak D call TRBD1 (5 bases). Trimming took off 4 bases at V and 2 bases at J, with 12 bases between the two ends. This CDR3 comprises 15 residues. CDR3 in DNA: TGTGCCAGCAGTTCCCCGGGCAGGGCCTACAATGAGCAGTTCTTC. Its translation is CASSSPGRAYNEQFF.

This clonotype was counted a few times. The chain has TRBV7-9 and TRBJ1-1; 7 bases fit TRBD1. The CDR3 consists of 16 residues. Germline V gives CDR1 SEHNR, CDR2 FQNEAQ (reference sequence). With 6 bases clipped from V and 1 base from J, the junction kept 11 bases outside the gene matches. The CDR3 loop is CASRRWTGQANTEAFF. Here the CDR3 DNA reads TGTGCCAGCAGAAGGTGGACAGGACAAGCGAACACTGAAGCTTTCTTT.

The V and J genes are TRBV12-3 or TRBV12-4 and TRBJ2-7; 14 bases fit TRBD2. This CDR3 spans 16 amino acids. Trimming took 3 bases from V and 3 from J; bases not matched to a gene: 4. The CDR3 DNA reads TGTGCCAGCAGTTTGTCGACTAGCGGGGGGGGCTACGAGCAGTACTTC. This codes for CASSLSTSGGGYEQYF.

The J gene is TRBJ1-6, the V gene TRBV5-1; D unclear. The CDR3 has 14 amino acids. CDR1 and CDR2 from the germline V gene are SGHRS and YFSETQ. V lost 0 bases to trimming and J lost 8 bases, with 9 bases between them. CDR3 in DNA: TGCGCCAGCAGCTTGGGATTCTCCTATTCACCCCTCCACTTT. Amino acid sequence: CASSLGFSYSPLHF.

This clonotype has a handful of counts. This chain uses TRBV14 with TRBJ2-3; 10 bases match TRBD2. The V gene's germline CDR1 is SGHDN and CDR2 FVKESK. After removal of 1 base from V and 3 bases from J, the junction contained 10 bases not matched to a gene. This CDR3 is 18 amino acids long. This CDR3 reads CASSQGRTSGGLTDTQYF. The CDR3 DNA reads TGTGCCAGCAGCCAAGGGCGGACTAGCGGAGGGTTGACAGATACGCAGTATTTT.

The chain employs TRBV5-6 and TRBJ2-7, with 7 bases identical to TRBD2. The CDR3 extends over 17 amino acids. The ends lost 3 bases at V and 2 bases at J; junction bases unmatched: 14. Germline V gives CDR1 SGHDT, CDR2 YYEEEE. CDR3 in amino acids: CASSSPGHSGSTYEQYF. CDR3 coding DNA: TGTGCCAGCAGCTCCCCGGGGCATAGCGGGTCTACCTACGAGCAGTACTTC.

Many counts were recorded for this clonotype. The rearrangement joins TRBV7-9 to TRBJ2-2; D might be TRBD2 (5 bases). The CDR3 sequence is 12 residues long. From germline, CDR1 is SEHNR and CDR2 FQNEAQ (reference sequence). V was shortened by 5 bases and J by 8 bases, with 9 bases between the two germline ends. CDR3 nucleotide sequence: TGTGCCAGCAGCCCCGAGCGGGGGGAGCTGTTTTTT. It is translated as CASSPERGELFF.

This clonotype was observed a handful of times. The chain couples TRBV28 to TRBJ1-6; no clear D. The CDR3 loop spans 13 amino acids. Trimming took off 2 bases at V and 9 bases at J, with 8 bases between the two ends. From germline, CDR1 is MDHEN and CDR2 SYDVKM. For the CDR3, the DNA is TGTGCCAGCAGTTTAATACCGACTTCACCCCTCCACTTT. Encoded protein: CASSLIPTSPLHF.